This entry features one TCR beta chain sequence. This specimen comes from a study of breast tumors, draining lymph nodes, adjacent tissues. TCRdb independently ran MiXCR on the multiplex PCR reads; one entry per CDR3 protein. The table lists some 25,000 distinct CDR3 sequences, around 68% of them singletons. CDR1 and CDR2 (germline): SQVTM, ANQGSEA. Unmatched junction bases numbered 5, after V lost 4 bases and J lost 7 bases. The CDR3 is 13 residues long. The V and J genes are TRBV29-1 and TRBJ2-2; 8 bases line up with TRBD1. The clonotype comes from a female donor with breast cancer. Some clones in this sample may be carry-over from other donors' samples. Source material: tumor-adjacent breast tissue. CDR3 DNA sequence: TGCAGCGTTGCCAGGGGGCTCGTCGGGGAGCTGTTTTTT. Translating gives CSVARGLVGELFF.